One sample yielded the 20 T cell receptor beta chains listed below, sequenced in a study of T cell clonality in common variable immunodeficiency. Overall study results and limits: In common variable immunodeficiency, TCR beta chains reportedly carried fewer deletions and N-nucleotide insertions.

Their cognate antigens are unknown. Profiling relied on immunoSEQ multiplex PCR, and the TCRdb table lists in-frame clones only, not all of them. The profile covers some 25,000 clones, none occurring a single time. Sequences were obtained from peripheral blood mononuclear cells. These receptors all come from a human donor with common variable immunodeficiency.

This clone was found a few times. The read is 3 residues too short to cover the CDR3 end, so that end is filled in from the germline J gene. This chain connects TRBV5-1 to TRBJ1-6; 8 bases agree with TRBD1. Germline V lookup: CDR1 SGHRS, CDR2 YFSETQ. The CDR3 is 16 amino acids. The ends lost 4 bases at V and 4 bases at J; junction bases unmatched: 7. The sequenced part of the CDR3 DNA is TGCGCCAGCAGCGTCGGGACAGGCGATTATAATTCACCC. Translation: CASSVGTGDYNSP. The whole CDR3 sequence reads CASSVGTGDYNSPLHF.

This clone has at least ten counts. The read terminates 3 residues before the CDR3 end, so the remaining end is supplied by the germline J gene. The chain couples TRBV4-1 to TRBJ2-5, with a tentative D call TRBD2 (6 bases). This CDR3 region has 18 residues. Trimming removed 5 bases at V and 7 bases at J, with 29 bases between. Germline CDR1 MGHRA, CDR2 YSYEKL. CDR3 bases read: TGCGCCAGCAGCACCGGAAATCGGGGGACCACCACGACGGGGACC. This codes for CASSTGNRGTTTTGT. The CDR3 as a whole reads CASSTGNRGTTTTGTQYF.

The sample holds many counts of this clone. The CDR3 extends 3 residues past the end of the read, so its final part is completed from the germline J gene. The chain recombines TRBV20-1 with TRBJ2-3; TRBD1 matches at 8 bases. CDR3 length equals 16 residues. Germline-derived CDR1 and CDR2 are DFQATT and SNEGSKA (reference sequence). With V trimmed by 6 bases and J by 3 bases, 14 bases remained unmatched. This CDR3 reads CSATEPDRGSTDTQYF. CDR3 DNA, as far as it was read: TGCAGTGCCACAGAACCTGACAGGGGATCAACAGATACG.

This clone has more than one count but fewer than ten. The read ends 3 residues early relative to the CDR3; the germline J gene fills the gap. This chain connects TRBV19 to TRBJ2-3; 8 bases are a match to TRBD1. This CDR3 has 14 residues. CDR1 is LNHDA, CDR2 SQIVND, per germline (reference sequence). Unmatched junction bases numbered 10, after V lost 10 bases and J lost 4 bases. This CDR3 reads CATVQGVGADTQYF. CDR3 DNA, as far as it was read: TGTGCCACCGTACAGGGGGTCGGCGCAGATACG. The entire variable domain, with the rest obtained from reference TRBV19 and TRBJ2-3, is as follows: DGGITQSPKYLFRKEGQNVTLSCEQNLNHDAMYWYRQDPGQGLRLIYYSQIVNDFQKGDIAEGYSVSREKKESFPLTVTSAQKNPTAFYLCATVQGVGADTQYFGPGTRLTVL.

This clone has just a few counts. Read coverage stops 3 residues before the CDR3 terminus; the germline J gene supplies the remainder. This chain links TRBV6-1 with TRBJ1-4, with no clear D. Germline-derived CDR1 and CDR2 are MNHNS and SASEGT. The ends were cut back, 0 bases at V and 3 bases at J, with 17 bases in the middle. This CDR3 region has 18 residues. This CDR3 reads CASSEAQIRGYSNEKLFF. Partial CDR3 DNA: TGTGCCAGCAGTGAAGCGCAAATTAGAGGGTATTCTAATGAAAAA.

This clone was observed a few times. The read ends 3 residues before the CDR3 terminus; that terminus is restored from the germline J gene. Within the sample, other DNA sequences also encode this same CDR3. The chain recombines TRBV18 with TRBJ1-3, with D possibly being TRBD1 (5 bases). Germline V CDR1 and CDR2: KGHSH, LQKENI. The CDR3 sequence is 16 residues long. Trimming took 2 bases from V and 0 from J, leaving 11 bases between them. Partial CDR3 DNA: TGTGCCAGCTCACCATTGACAGCGTCCTCTGGAAACACC. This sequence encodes CASSPLTASSGNT. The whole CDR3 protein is CASSPLTASSGNTIYF.

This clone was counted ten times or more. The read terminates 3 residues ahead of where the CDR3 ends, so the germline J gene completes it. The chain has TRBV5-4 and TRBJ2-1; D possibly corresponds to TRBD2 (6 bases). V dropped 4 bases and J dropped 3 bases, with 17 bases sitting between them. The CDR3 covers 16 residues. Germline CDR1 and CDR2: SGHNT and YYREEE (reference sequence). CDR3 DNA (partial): TGTGCCAGCAGCGACCAGGGTAGCGGCTTCTACAATGAG. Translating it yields CASSDQGSGFYNE. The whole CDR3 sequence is CASSDQGSGFYNEQFF.

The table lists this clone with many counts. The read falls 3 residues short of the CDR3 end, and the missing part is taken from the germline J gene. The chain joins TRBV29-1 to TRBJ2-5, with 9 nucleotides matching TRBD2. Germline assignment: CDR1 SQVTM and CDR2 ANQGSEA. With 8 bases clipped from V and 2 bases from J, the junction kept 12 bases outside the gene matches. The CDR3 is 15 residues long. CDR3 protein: CSFPRVAGVQETQYF. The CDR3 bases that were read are TGCAGCTTTCCCAGGGTAGCGGGGGTACAAGAGACC.

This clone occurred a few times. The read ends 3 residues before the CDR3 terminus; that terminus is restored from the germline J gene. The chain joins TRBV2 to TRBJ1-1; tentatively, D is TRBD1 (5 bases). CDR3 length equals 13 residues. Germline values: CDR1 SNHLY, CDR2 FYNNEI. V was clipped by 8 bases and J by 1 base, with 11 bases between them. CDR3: CASAIQENTEAFF. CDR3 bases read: TGTGCCAGCGCAATACAGGAGAACACTGAA. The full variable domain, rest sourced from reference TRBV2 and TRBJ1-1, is EPEVTQTPSHQVTQMGQEVILRCVPISNHLYFYWYRQILGQKVEFLVSFYNNEISEKSEIFDDQFSVERPDGSNFTLKIRSTKLEDSAMYFCASAIQENTEAFFGQGTRLTVV.

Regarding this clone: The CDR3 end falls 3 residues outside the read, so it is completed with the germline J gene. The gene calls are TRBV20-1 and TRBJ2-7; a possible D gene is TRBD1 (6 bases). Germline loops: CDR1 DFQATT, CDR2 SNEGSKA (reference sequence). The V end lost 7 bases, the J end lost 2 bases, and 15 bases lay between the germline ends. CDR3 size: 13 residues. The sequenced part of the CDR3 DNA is TGCAGTGGGTCGGGGACAAATGCCTACGAG. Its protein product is CSGSGTNAYE. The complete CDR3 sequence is CSGSGTNAYEQYF.

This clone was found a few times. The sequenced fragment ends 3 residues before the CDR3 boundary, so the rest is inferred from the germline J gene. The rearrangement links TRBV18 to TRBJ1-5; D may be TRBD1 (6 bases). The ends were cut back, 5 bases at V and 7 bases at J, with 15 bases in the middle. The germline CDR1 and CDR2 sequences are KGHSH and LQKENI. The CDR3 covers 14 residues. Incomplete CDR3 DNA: TGTGCCAGCTCAAGCGAGAGTGGGGGCCAGCCC. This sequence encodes CASSSESGGQP. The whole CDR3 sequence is CASSSESGGQPQHF.

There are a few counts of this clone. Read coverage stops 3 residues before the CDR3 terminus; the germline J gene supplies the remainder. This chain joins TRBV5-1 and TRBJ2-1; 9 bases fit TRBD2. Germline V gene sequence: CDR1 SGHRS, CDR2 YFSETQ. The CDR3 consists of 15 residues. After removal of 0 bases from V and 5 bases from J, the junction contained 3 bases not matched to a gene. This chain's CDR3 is CASSLGAGGNNEQFF. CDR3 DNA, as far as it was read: TGCGCCAGCAGCTTGGGCGCGGGAGGGAACAATGAG. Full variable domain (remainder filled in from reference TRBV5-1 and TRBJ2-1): KAGVTQTPRYLIKTRGQQVTLSCSPISGHRSVSWYQQTPGQGLQFLFEYFSETQRNKGNFPGRFSGRQFSNSRSEMNVSTLELGDSALYLCASSLGAGGNNEQFFGPGTRLTVL.

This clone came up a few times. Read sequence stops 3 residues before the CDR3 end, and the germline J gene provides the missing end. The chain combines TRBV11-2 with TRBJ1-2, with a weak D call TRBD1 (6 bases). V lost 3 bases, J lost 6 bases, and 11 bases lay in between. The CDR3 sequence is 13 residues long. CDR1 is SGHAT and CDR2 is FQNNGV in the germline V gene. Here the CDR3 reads CASSFGGGNGYTF. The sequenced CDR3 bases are TGTGCCAGCAGCTTCGGCGGGGGCAATGGC.

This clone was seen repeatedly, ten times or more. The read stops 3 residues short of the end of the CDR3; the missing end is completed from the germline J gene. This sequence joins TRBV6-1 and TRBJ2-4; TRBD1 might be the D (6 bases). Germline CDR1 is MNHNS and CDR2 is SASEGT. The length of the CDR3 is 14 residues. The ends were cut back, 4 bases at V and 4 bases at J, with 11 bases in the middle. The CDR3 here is CASSARDKKNIQYF. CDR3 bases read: TGTGCCAGCAGTGCCCGGGACAAGAAAAACATT.

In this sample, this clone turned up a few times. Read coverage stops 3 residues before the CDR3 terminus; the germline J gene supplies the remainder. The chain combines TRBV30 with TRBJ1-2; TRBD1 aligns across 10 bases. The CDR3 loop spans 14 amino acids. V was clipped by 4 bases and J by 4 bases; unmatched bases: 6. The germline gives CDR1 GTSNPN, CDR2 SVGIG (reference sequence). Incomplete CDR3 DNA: TGTGCCTGGACCGGGACAGGGGATATCTATGGC. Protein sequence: CAWTGTGDIYG. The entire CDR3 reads CAWTGTGDIYGYTF.

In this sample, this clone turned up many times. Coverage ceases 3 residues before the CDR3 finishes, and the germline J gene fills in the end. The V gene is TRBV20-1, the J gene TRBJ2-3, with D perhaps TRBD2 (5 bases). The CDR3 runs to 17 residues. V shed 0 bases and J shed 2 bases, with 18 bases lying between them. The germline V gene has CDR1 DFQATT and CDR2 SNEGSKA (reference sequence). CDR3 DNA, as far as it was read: TGCAGTGCTAGAGATCGGGGTCCCGATCGGGTCACAGATACG. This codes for CSARDRGPDRVTDT. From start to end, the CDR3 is CSARDRGPDRVTDTQYF.

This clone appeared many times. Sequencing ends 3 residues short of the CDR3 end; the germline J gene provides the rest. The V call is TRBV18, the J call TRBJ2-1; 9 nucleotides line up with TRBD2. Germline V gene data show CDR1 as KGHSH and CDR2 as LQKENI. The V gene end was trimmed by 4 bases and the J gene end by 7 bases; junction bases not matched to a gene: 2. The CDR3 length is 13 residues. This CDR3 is CASSQREVNEQFF. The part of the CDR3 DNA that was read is TGTGCCAGCTCACAGCGGGAGGTGAATGAG.

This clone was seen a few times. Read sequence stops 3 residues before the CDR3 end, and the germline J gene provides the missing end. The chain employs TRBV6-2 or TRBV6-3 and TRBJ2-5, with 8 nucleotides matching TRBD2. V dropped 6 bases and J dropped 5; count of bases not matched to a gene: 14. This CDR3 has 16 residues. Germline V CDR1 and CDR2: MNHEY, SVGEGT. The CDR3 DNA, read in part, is TGTGCCAGCAGGGTCCCCGGGACTAGAATCGGTGAGACC. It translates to CASRVPGTRIGET. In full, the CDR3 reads CASRVPGTRIGETQYF.

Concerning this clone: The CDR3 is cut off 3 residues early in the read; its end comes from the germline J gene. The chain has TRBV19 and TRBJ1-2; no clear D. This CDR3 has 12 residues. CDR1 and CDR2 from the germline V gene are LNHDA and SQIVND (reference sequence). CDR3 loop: CASSNNVGGYTF. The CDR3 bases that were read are TGTGCCAGTAGTAATAATGTGGGCGGC.

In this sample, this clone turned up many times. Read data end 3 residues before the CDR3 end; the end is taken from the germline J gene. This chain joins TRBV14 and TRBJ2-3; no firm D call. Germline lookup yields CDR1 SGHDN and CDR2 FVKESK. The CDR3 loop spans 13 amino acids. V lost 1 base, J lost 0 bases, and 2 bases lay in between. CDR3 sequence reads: CASSQASTDTQYF. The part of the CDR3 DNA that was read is TGTGCCAGCAGCCAAGCTAGCACAGATACG.